This T cell receptor beta chain was observed in a study of shared clonotypes between healthy human individuals. Findings and limits, study-wide: Among the subsets, naive ones generally showed larger estimated richness than memory ones. Clonotype sharing levels among donors were expected to vary with sequencing depth.

With regard to this clone: Its antigen is currently unknown.

The donor cohort consisted entirely of Caucasian adults residing in Nashville, Tennessee. CDR1 and CDR2 (germline): MNHEY, SMNVEV (reference sequence). This CDR3 is built from 16 residues. V gave up 7 bases and J gave up 7 bases, with 23 bases separating them. Profiling relied on immunoSEQ multiplex PCR, and the TCRdb table lists in-frame clones only, not all of them. The sample has 1.6 million or so clones; roughly 98.5% are singletons. This chain joins TRBV27 and TRBJ2-1, with D uncertain. The sequenced sample was naive CD4+ T cells sorted from blood. The subset here: CD45RA+ positively selected. This receptor was identified in a young man in good health. The DNA of the CDR3 is TGTGCCAGCATGGACGTCGGGCTGGTCCCCAGAAATGAGCAGTTCTTC. Protein: CASMDVGLVPRNEQFF.